Shown below are 11 T cell receptor beta chains from a single sample sequenced in a study of metastatic and nonmetastatic thyroid tumors. TCRdb called clones again from the PCR reads with MiXCR. The table lists about 15,000 clones, 3.5% to 4.5% of them singletons. Before thyroid surgery, none of the patients had received any treatment. Sequenced sample: tumor tissue. These receptors came from a female donor with papillary thyroid cancer or a benign thyroid nodule (not recorded which). Some clones in this sample may be carry-over from other donors' samples.

By share, this clone ranks as large. The gene calls are TRBV11-2 and TRBJ2-2, with D possibly being TRBD2 (6 bases). The CDR3 has 17 amino acids. The V gene lost 4 bases and the J gene lost 4 bases, with 19 bases spanning the gap. CDR1 is SGHAT, CDR2 FQNNGV, per germline. CDR3 sequence (DNA): TGTGCCAGCAGCTGGGGCCTTCTCCGGGGAGGCACCGGGGAGCTGTTTTTT. This translates into CASSWGLLRGGTGELFF.

This clone is classed as medium-sized. The chain is built from TRBV2 and TRBJ1-5; TRBD1 might be the D (6 bases). Germline V gives CDR1 SNHLY, CDR2 FYNNEI. V dropped 4 bases and J dropped 0 bases, with 10 bases sitting between them. CDR3 length: 15 amino acids. The chain's CDR3 is CASSVGGYSNQPQHF. Here the CDR3 DNA reads TGTGCCAGCAGTGTTGGGGGCTATAGCAATCAGCCCCAGCATTTT.

The V gene is TRBV19, the J gene TRBJ1-1; TRBD1 is a possible D gene (5 bases). Germline V gene sequence: CDR1 LNHDA, CDR2 SQIVND (reference sequence). This CDR3 spans 16 amino acids. Trimming left V 6 bases short and J 2 bases short, with 19 bases between. The CDR3 sequence: CASRLLCGHYNTEAFF. Here the CDR3 DNA reads TGTGCCAGTAGACTCCTTTGTGGACACTATAACACTGAAGCTTTCTTT.

This clone has only a few counts. V and J are TRBV12-3 or TRBV12-4 and TRBJ1-6; a weak D match, TRBD1 (5 bases). The CDR3 is made up of 14 amino acids. Trimming stripped 5 bases from V and 11 bases from J, with 16 bases between. CDR3 coding DNA: TGTGCCAGCAGTCAGGGCTACGATTATACACCCCTCCACTTT. It yields the protein CASSQGYDYTPLHF.

The chain is built from TRBV11-3 and TRBJ2-1; possibly TRBD2 for D (5 bases). The ends were cut back, 3 bases at V and 6 bases at J, with 9 bases in the middle. From germline, CDR1 is SGHNT and CDR2 YENEEA. This CDR3 region has 13 residues. In nucleotides, the CDR3 is TGTGCCAGCAGCTTTTACCGGGGCAATGAGCAGTTCTTC. Translation: CASSFYRGNEQFF.

V usage is TRBV6-2 or TRBV6-3 and J usage is TRBJ1-2; D not certain. Germline CDR1 reads MNHEY; CDR2 reads SVGEGT. Trimming removed 6 bases at V and 7 bases at J, with 9 bases between. This CDR3 region has 11 residues. The DNA for the CDR3 is TGTGCCAGCAGCCTGGCTAGTGGCTACACCTTC. This sequence encodes CASSLASGYTF.

The chain links TRBV12-3 or TRBV12-4 to TRBJ2-1; either TRBD1 or TRBD2 may fit D (5 bases each). The CDR3 contains 12 residues. V was shortened by 8 bases and J by 4 bases, with 9 bases between the two germline ends. The chain's CDR3 is CASCWGYNEQFF. CDR3 DNA sequence: TGTGCCAGCTGTTGGGGGTACAATGAGCAGTTCTTC.

This chain links TRBV7-3 with TRBJ1-2; a possible D gene is TRBD1 (5 bases). The CDR3 totals 13 residues. Per germline, CDR1 SGHTA and CDR2 FQGTGA. V lost 4 bases and J lost 5, with 11 bases in between. The CDR3 loop is CASSSARGYGYTF. CDR3 coding DNA: TGTGCCAGCAGCTCCGCGAGGGGATATGGCTACACCTTC.

The chain joins TRBV6-1 to TRBJ2-7; the D gene is possibly TRBD1 (6 bases). The CDR3 has 13 amino acids. The germline V gene encodes CDR1 MNHNS and CDR2 SASEGT. Trimming left V 6 bases short and J 2 bases short, with 11 bases between. For the CDR3, the DNA is TGTGCCAGCAGCCGGGACAAGCCCTACGAGCAGTACTTC. Amino acid sequence: CASSRDKPYEQYF.

This clone was recorded a few times. V and J are TRBV29-1 and TRBJ2-1; D might be TRBD2 (6 bases). CDR3 length equals 14 residues. Trimming pared 6 bases from V and 3 bases from J, leaving 15 bases between. In germline, CDR1 is SQVTM, CDR2 ANQGSEA. CDR3 protein: CSVGGRSNYNEQFF. The CDR3 nucleotides read TGCAGCGTGGGGGGACGTTCGAACTACAATGAGCAGTTCTTC.

The sample holds a few counts of this clone. The chain recombines TRBV6-2 or TRBV6-3 with TRBJ2-7; D not resolved. The germline gives CDR1 MNHEY, CDR2 SVGEGT. Trimming took 1 base from V and 5 from J, leaving 12 bases between them. The CDR3 extends over 14 amino acids. CDR3 in DNA: TGTGCCAGCAGTTACTTGATAACCGAGGACGAGCAGTACTTC. Amino acids: CASSYLITEDEQYF.